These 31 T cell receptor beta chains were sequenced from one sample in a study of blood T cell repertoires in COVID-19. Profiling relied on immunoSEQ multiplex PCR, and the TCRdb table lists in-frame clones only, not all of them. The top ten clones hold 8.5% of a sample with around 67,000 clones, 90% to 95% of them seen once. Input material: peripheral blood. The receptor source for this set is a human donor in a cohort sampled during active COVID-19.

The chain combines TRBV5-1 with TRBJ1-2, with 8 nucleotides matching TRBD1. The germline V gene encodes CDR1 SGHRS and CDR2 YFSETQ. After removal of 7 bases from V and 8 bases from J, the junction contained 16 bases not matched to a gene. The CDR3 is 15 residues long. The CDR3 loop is CASCVSGQGSEGYTF. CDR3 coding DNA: TGCGCCAGCTGCGTCTCCGGACAGGGTTCGGAGGGCTACACCTTC.

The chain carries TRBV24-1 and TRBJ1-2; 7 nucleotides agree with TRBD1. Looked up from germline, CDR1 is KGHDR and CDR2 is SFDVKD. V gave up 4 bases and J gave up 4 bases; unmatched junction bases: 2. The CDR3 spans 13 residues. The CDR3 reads CATSDRDSYGYTF. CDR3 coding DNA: TGTGCCACCAGTGACCGGGACAGCTATGGCTACACCTTC.

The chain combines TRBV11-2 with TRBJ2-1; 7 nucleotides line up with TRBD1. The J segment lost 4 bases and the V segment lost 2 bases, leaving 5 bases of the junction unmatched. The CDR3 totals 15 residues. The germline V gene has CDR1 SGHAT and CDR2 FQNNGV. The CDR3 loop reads CASSLSWDSYNEQFF. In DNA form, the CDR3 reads TGTGCCAGCAGCTTAAGCTGGGACAGTTACAATGAGCAGTTCTTC.

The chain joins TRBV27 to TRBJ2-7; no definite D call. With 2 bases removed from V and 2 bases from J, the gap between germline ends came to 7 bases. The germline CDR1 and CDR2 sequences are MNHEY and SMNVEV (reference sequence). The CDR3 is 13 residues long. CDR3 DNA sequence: TGTGCCAGCAGTTTAGGGCAGACCTACGAGCAGTACTTC. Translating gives CASSLGQTYEQYF.

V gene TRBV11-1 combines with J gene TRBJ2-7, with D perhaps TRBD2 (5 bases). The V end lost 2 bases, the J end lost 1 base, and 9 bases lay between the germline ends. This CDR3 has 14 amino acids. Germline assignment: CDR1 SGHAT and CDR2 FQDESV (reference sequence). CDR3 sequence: CASSLYGGSYEQYF. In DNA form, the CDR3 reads TGTGCCAGCAGCTTATACGGCGGGTCCTACGAGCAGTACTTC.

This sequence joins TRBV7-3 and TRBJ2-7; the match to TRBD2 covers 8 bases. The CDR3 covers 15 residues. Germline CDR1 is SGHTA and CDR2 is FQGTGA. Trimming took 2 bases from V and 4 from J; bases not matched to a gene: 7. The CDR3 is CASSLPGLVEYEQYF. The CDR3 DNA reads TGTGCCAGCAGCTTACCGGGACTAGTGGAATACGAGCAGTACTTC.

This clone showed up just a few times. This chain's CDR3 is CASTSAGSYNSPLHF. Here the CDR3 DNA reads TGTGCCAGCACCTCGGCGGGGTCGTATAATTCACCCCTCCACTTT. This chain joins TRBV3-1 (or the pseudogene TRBV3-2) and TRBJ1-6; D is uncertain. CDR1 and CDR2 (germline): LGHDT, YNNKEL (reference sequence). The CDR3 is 15 amino acids. Between the trimmed V and J ends, which lost 7 bases and 4 bases, there was a span of 14 bases.

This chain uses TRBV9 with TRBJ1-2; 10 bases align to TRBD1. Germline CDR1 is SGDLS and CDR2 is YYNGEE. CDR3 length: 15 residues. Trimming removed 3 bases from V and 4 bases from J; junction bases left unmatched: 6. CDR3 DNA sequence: TGTGCCAGCAGCGCCTCGACAGGGGGCATCTATGGCTACACCTTC. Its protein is CASSASTGGIYGYTF.

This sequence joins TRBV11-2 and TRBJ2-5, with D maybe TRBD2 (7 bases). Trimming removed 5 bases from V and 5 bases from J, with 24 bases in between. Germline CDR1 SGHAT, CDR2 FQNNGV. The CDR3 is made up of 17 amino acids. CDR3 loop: CASSALRAGRGRETQYF. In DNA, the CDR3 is TGTGCCAGCAGCGCCCTAAGGGCGGGGAGGGGGAGGGAGACCCAGTACTTC.

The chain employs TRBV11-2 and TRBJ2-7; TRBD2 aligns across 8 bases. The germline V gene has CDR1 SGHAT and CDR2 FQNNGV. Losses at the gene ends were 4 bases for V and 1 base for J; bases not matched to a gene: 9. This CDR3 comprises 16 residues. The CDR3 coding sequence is TGTGCCAGCAGCTCGTCCTGGCGGGGGGTATCCTACGAGCAGTACTTC. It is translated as CASSSSWRGVSYEQYF.

The CDR3 reads CASSLVAGGNTEAFF. CDR3 bases: TGCGCCAGCAGCTTGGTAGCAGGGGGTAACACTGAAGCTTTCTTT. This chain connects TRBV5-1 to TRBJ1-1; 7 bases are a match to TRBD1. V gave up 0 bases and J gave up 2 bases; unmatched junction bases: 4. Germline CDR1 reads SGHRS; CDR2 reads YFSETQ. CDR3 size: 15 residues.

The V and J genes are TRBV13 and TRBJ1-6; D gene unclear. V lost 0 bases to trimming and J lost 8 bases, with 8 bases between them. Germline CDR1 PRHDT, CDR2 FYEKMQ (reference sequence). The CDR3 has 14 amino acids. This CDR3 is CASSLGVADSPLHF. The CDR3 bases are TGTGCCAGCAGCTTAGGCGTGGCGGATTCACCCCTCCACTTT.

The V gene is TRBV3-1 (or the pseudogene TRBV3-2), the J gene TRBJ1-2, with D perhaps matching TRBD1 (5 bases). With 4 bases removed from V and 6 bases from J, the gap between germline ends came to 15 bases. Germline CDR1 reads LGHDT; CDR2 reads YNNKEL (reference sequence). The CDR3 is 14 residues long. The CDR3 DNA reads TGTGCCAGCAGCCCGGGGGACTCTACTAATGGCTACACCTTC. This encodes CASSPGDSTNGYTF.

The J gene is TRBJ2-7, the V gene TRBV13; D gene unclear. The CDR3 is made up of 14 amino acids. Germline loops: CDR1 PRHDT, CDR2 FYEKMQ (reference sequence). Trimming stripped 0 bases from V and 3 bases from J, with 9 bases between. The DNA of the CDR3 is TGTGCCAGCAGCTTAGGCGGAGAAAGCTACGAGCAGTACTTC. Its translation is CASSLGGESYEQYF.

The CDR3 loop is CASSYATGVIQPQHF. CDR3 nucleotide sequence: TGTGCCAGCAGTTACGCGACAGGGGTAATTCAGCCCCAGCATTTT. V gene TRBV6-2 or TRBV6-3 combines with J gene TRBJ1-5; 8 nucleotides match TRBD1. The CDR3 totals 15 residues. Germline loops: CDR1 MNHEY, CDR2 SVGEGT. V dropped 2 bases and J dropped 6; count of bases not matched to a gene: 6.

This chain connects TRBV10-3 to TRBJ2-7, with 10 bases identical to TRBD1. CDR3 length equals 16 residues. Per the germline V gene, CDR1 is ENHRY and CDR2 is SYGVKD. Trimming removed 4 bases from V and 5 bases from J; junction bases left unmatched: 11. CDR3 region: CAISGRPGQGSNEQYF. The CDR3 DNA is TGTGCCATCAGTGGCAGGCCGGGACAGGGGAGCAACGAGCAGTACTTC.

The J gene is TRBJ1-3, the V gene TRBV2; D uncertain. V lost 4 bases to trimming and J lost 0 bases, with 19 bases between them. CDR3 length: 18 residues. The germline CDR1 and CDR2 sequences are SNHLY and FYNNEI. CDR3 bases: TGTGCCAGCAGTGGGGTGAGGTTAGCGGCGAACTCTGGAAACACCATATATTTT. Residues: CASSGVRLAANSGNTIYF. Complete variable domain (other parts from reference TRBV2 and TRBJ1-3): EPEVTQTPSHQVTQMGQEVILRCVPISNHLYFYWYRQILGQKVEFLVSFYNNEISEKSEIFDDQFSVERPDGSNFTLKIRSTKLEDSAMYFCASSGVRLAANSGNTIYFGEGSWLTVV.

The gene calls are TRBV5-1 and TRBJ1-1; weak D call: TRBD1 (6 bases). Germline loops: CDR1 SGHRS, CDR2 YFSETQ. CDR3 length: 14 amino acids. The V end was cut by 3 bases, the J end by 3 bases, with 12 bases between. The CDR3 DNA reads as TGCGCCAGCAGCTCGGGACAAATACACACTGAAGCTTTCTTT. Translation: CASSSGQIHTEAFF. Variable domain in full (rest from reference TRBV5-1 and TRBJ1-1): KAGVTQTPRYLIKTRGQQVTLSCSPISGHRSVSWYQQTPGQGLQFLFEYFSETQRNKGNFPGRFSGRQFSNSRSEMNVSTLELGDSALYLCASSSGQIHTEAFFGQGTRLTVV.

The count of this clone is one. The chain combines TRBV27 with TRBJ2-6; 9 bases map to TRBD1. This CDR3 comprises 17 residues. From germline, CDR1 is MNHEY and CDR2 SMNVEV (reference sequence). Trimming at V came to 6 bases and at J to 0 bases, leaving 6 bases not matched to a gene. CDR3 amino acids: CASRPGQGISGANVLTF. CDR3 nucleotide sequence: TGTGCCAGCAGACCGGGACAGGGAATCTCTGGGGCCAACGTCCTGACTTTC.

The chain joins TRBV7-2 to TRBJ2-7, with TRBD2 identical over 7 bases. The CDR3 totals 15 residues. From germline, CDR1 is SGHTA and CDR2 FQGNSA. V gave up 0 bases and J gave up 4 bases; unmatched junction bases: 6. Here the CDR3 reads CASSLAGSGGYEQYF. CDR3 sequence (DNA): TGTGCCAGCAGCTTAGCTGGGTCGGGGGGATACGAGCAGTACTTC.

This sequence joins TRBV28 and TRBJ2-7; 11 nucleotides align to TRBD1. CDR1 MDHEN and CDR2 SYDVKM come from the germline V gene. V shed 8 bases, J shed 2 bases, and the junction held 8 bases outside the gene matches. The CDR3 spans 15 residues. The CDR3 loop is CASRWGQGGPYEQYF. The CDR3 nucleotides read TGTGCCAGCCGCTGGGGACAGGGGGGACCCTACGAGCAGTACTTC.

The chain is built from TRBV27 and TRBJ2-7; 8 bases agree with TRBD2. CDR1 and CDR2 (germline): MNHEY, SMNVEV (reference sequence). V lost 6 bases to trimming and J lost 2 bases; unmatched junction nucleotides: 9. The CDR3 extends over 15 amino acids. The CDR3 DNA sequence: TGTGCCAGCAGACTTAACCGGGGGGGCACCTACGAGCAGTACTTC. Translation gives CASRLNRGGTYEQYF.

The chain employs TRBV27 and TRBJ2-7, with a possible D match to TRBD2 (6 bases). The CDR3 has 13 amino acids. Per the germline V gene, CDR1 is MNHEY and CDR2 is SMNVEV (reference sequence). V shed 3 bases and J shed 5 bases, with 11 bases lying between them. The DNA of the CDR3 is TGTGCCAGCAGTTTGGGGGGAACCCACGAGCAGTACTTC. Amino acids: CASSLGGTHEQYF.

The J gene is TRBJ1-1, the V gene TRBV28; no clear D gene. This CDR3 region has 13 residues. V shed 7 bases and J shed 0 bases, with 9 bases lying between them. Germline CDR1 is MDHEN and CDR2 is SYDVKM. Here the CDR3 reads CASTDTVNTEAFF. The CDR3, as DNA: TGTGCCAGCACCGATACGGTGAACACTGAAGCTTTCTTT.

CDR3 loop: CASSQGWTGNTEAFF. Here the CDR3 DNA reads TGTGCCAGCAGCCAAGGATGGACAGGTAACACTGAAGCTTTCTTT. V gene TRBV14 combines with J gene TRBJ1-1; 7 nucleotides agree with TRBD1. The V gene's germline CDR1 is SGHDN and CDR2 FVKESK. V was clipped by 1 base and J by 2 bases; unmatched bases: 4. CDR3 length: 15 amino acids.

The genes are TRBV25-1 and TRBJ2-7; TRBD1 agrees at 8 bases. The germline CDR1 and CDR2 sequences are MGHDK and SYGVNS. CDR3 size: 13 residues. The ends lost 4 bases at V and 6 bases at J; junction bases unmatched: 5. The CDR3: CASSGFGQGEQYF. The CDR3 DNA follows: TGTGCCAGCAGTGGCTTTGGACAGGGCGAGCAGTACTTC.

The CDR3 spells CASSNQQGLRSPLHF. The CDR3 nucleotides are TGTGCCAGTAGTAACCAACAGGGGTTGCGATCACCCCTCCACTTT. V usage is TRBV19 and J usage is TRBJ1-6, with 7 bases matching TRBD1. Germline V gene sequence: CDR1 LNHDA, CDR2 SQIVND (reference sequence). The junction had 10 bases not matched to a gene; V was cut back by 4 bases and J by 10 bases. CDR3 size: 15 residues.

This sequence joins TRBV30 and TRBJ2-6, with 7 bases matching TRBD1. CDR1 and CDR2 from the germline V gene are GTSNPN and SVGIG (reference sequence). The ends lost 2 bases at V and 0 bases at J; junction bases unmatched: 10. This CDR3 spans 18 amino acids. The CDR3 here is CAWSSRDRISSGANVLTF. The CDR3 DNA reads TGTGCCTGGAGTTCCCGGGACAGAATTAGCTCTGGGGCCAACGTCCTGACTTTC.

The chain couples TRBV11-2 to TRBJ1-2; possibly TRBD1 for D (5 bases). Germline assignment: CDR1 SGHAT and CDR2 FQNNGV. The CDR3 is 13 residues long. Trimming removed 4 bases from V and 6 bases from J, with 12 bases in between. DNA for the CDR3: TGTGCCAGCAGCTCAAACGCGGGGGATGGCTACACCTTC. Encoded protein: CASSSNAGDGYTF.

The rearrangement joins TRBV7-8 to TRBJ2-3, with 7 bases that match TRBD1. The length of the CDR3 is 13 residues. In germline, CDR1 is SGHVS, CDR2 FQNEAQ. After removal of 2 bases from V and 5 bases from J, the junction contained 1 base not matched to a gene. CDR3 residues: CASSLNRGDTQYF. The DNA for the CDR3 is TGTGCCAGCAGCTTAAACAGGGGAGATACGCAGTATTTT.

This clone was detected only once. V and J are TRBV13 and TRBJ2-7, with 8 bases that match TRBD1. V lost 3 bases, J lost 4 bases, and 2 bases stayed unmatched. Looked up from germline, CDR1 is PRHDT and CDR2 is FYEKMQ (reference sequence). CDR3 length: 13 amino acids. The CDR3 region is CASSFGQGYEQYF. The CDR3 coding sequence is TGTGCCAGCAGCTTTGGACAGGGATACGAGCAGTACTTC.